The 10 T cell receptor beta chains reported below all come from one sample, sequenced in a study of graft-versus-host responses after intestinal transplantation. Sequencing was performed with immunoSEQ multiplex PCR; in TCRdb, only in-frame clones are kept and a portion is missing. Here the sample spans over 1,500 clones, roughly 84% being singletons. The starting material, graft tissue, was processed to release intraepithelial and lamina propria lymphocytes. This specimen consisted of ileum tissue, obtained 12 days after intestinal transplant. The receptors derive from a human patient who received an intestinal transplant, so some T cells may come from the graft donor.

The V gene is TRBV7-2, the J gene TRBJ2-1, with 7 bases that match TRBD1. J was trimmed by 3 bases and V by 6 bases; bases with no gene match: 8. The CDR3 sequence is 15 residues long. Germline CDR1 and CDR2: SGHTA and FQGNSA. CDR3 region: CASRKGGGRYNEQFF. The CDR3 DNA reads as TGTGCCAGCAGAAAAGGGGGCGGTCGCTACAATGAGCAGTTCTTC.

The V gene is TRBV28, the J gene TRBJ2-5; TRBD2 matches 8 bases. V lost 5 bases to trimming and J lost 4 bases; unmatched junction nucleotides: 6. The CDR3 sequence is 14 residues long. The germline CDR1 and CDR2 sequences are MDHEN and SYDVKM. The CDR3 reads CASSGGGQAETQYF. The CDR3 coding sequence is TGTGCCAGCAGTGGCGGGGGGCAGGCAGAGACCCAGTACTTC.

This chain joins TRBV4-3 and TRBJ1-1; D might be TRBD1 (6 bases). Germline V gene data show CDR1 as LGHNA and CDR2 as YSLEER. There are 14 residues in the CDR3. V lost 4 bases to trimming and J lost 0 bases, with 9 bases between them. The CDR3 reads CASSPRDMNTEAFF. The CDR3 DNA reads TGCGCCAGCAGCCCCCGGGACATGAACACTGAAGCTTTCTTT.

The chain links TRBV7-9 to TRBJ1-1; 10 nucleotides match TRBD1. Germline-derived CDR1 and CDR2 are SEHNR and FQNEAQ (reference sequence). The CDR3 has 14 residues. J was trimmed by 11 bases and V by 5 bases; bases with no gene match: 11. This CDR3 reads CASSPQTGGKEAFF. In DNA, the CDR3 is TGTGCCAGCAGCCCTCAGACAGGGGGCAAGGAGGCTTTCTTT.

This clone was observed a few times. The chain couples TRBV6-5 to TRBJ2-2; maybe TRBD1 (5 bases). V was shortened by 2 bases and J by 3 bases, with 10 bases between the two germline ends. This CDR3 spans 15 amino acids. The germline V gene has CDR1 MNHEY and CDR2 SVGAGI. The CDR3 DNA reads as TGTGCCAGCAGTTACCAGCTAGGGGACACCGGGGAGCTGTTTTTT. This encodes CASSYQLGDTGELFF.

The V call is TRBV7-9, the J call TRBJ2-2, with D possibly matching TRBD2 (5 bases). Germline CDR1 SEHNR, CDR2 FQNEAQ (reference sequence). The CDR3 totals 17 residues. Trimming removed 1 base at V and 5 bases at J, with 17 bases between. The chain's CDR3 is CASSLVSGGGWTGELFF. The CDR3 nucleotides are TGTGCCAGCAGCTTAGTTTCCGGAGGTGGATGGACCGGGGAGCTGTTTTTT.

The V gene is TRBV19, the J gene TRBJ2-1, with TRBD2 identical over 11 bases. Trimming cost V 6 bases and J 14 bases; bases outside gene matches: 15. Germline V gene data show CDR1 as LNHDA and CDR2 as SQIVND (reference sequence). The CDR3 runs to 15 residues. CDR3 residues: CASRSLGLAAGVEFF. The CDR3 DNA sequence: TGTGCCAGTAGGAGCCTGGGACTAGCGGCGGGAGTGGAGTTCTTC.

DNA for the CDR3: TGTGCCAGTAGTATCGGTAACAGGGGGGGTGGCACAGATACGCAGTATTTT. It encodes CASSIGNRGGGTDTQYF. This chain uses TRBV19 with TRBJ2-3; D perhaps matches TRBD1 (8 bases). Germline CDR1 is LNHDA and CDR2 is SQIVND (reference sequence). Trimming shortened V by 3 bases and J by 1 base, and 17 bases separated the two germline ends. This CDR3 is 17 amino acids long.

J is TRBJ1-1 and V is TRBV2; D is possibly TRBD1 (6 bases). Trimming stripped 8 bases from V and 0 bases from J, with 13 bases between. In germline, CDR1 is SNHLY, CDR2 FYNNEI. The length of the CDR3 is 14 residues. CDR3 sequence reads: CASGTYVMNTEAFF. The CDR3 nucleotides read TGTGCCAGCGGGACATATGTGATGAACACTGAAGCTTTCTTT.

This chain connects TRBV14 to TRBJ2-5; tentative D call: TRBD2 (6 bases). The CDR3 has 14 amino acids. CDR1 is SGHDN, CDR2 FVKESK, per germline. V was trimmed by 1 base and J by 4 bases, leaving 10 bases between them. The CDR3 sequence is CASSQGLGGETQYF. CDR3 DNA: TGTGCCAGCAGCCAAGGACTGGGGGGAGAGACCCAGTACTTC.